This T cell receptor beta chain was recovered during a study of T cell repertoires in cytomegalovirus infection. TCRdb re-called the reads with MiXCR, one entry per CDR3 protein. The sample shows nearly 450,000 distinct CDR3 sequences, approximately 32% of them seen only once. Unmatched junction bases numbered 7, after V lost 6 bases and J lost 7 bases. Germline CDR1 is MNHEY and CDR2 is SVGAGI. The CDR3 is 14 residues long. The TCR sequence derives from a human donor in good health (CMV status not recorded). Some clones in this sample may be carry-over from other donors' samples. V gene TRBV6-5 combines with J gene TRBJ1-1; the match to TRBD1 covers 11 bases. The sample was PBMCs. CDR3 coding DNA: TGTGCCAGCAGCAAGGACAGGGGGCCGAATGAAGCTTTCTTT. Amino acid sequence: CASSKDRGPNEAFF.